This T cell receptor (beta chain) was captured in a study of technical replicates of blood from a few donors. The assay was immunoSEQ multiplex PCR, and TCRdb's table has in-frame clones only and misses some. Of roughly 79,000 clones listed, 90% to 97% are singletons. The CDR3 length is 14 residues. V gave up 4 bases and J gave up 2 bases, with 11 bases separating them. Germline V gene sequence: CDR1 MNHEY, CDR2 SMNVEV (reference sequence). The V call is TRBV27, the J call TRBJ1-1; D might be TRBD1 (5 bases). The sample was T cells isolated from PBMCs. This TCR was sampled from a human donor in good health. The chain's CDR3 is CASSSGMVNTEAFF. The CDR3 DNA sequence: TGTGCCAGCAGTTCAGGGATGGTTAACACTGAAGCTTTCTTT.